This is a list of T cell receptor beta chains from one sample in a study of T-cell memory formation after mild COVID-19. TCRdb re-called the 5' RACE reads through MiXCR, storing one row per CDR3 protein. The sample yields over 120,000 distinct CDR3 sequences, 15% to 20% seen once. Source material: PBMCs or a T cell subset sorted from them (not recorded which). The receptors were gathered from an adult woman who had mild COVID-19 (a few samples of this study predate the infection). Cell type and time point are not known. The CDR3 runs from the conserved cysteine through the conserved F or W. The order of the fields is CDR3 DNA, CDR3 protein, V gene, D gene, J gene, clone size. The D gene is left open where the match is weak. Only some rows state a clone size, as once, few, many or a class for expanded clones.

TGCGCCAGCAGTGAGGGCCCACAGGGTCGGACTAATGAAAAACTGTTTTTT CASSEGPQGRTNEKLFF TRBV5-1 . TRBJ1-4 .
TGTGCCAGCAGCCAAGCTAACACAGATACGCAGTATTTT CASSQANTDTQYF TRBV3-1 . TRBJ2-3 .
TGTGCCAGCAGCTTAGCGTCCTTAGGCTATGAGCAGTTCTTC CASSLASLGYEQFF TRBV7-2 . TRBJ2-1 .
TGTGCCAGCAGCACCCGGACTAGCGGTTCCTACGAGCAGTACTTC CASSTRTSGSYEQYF TRBV7-9 TRBD2 TRBJ2-7 .
TGTGCCAGCAGCCGTAGCGGGGGCCCAGGGGAGCTGTTTTTT CASSRSGGPGELFF TRBV7-9 TRBD2 TRBJ2-2 few
TGTGCCAGCAGCTTAAGCGGAGCCTACGAGCAGTACTTC CASSLSGAYEQYF TRBV7-9 . TRBJ2-7 many
TGTGCCAGCTCACCAGTCACAGGGGAGACCCAGTACTTC CASSPVTGETQYF TRBV18 . TRBJ2-5 .
TGCAGCGTTGAAGCGTCAGTTGGGGGGGCCGAAGCTTTCTTT CSVEASVGGAEAFF TRBV29-1 . TRBJ1-1 .
TGTGCCAGCAGCTTATCGCGGACTAGCGGGATGCAAGAGACCCAGTACTTC CASSLSRTSGMQETQYF TRBV7-8 TRBD2 TRBJ2-5 .
TGTGCCAGCAGCTCCTCCCCCGGGACAGGGAACACTGAAGCTTTCTTT CASSSSPGTGNTEAFF TRBV5-4 TRBD1 TRBJ1-1 few
TGTGCCAGCAGCTCCGACTCAGGTCAGCCCCAGCATTTT CASSSDSGQPQHF TRBV7-9 . TRBJ1-5 few
TGTGCCAGCAGCTTAGGCAGCGGGAGGGCCTACGAGCAGTACTTC CASSLGSGRAYEQYF TRBV7-2 TRBD2 TRBJ2-7 .
TGTGCCAGCAGCCTAGACTCAGGGGATGAAGCTTTCTTT CASSLDSGDEAFF TRBV7-9 . TRBJ1-1 few
TGCGCCAGCAGCTCGTTTCAAGAGACCCAGTACTTC CASSSFQETQYF TRBV5-1 . TRBJ2-5 few
TGTGCCAGCAGCTTAGGGTCTCAGCGGGGGCGCACAGATACGCAGTATTTT CASSLGSQRGRTDTQYF TRBV11-3 TRBD2 TRBJ2-3 .
TGTGCCACCGAGCTAGCGGGAGGGCATCAGTTCTTC CATELAGGHQFF TRBV6-2/TRBV6-3 TRBD2 TRBJ2-1 .
TGCAGTGCTAGAGTAGGGACAGGGATGAAGGAGACCCAGTACTTC CSARVGTGMKETQYF TRBV20-1 TRBD1 TRBJ2-5 .
TGCAGCGTTGAAAAGGCTGGATCAGATACGCAGTATTTT CSVEKAGSDTQYF TRBV29-1 . TRBJ2-3 .
TGCGCCAGCAGCTTGGTAGGGGGAGTCAGGAATGAGCAGTTCTTC CASSLVGGVRNEQFF TRBV5-1 . TRBJ2-1 few
TGTGCCAGCAGCTCGGGACTAGCGCCATACAATGAGCAGTTCTTC CASSSGLAPYNEQFF TRBV7-9 TRBD2 TRBJ2-1 few
TGCGCCAGCAGCCAAGAGCCCCTCTATGGTTACACCTTC CASSQEPLYGYTF TRBV4-1 . TRBJ1-2 .
TGTGCCAGCAGTATCTCTCGAGGGTTCAATGAAAAACTGTTTTTT CASSISRGFNEKLFF TRBV12-3/TRBV12-4 . TRBJ1-4 .
TGTGCCAGCAGCTCCCGGTGGGCCAGGAGCCAAAACAATGAGCAGTTCTTC CASSSRWARSQNNEQFF TRBV5-6 . TRBJ2-1 .
TGCGCCAGCAGCCAAGAAAGCGGCAGGGTGGTTTCTAACTATGGCTACACCTTC CASSQESGRVVSNYGYTF TRBV4-1 . TRBJ1-2 .
TGCAGCGCGGGCCAAGAGACCCAGTACTTC CSAGQETQYF TRBV29-1 . TRBJ2-5 .
TGCGCCAGCAGTTCTGACAGGGGGAATGAAGCTTTCTTT CASSSDRGNEAFF TRBV5-1 TRBD1 TRBJ1-1 few
TGTGCCAGCAGCTTGAGTAGCGGGAACACCGGGGAGCTGTTTTTT CASSLSSGNTGELFF TRBV7-3 . TRBJ2-2 .
TGTGCCAGCAGCCACAAAGGTGGTGCACACTACGAGCAGTACTTC CASSHKGGAHYEQYF TRBV3-1 . TRBJ2-7 few
TGTGCCAGCAGCCCCGGGAACCGGAATGAGCAGTTCTTC CASSPGNRNEQFF TRBV6-5 . TRBJ2-1 .
TGTGCCTGGAAGGGACAGAAATTGAGCTCCTATAATTCACCCCTCCACTTT CAWKGQKLSSYNSPLHF TRBV30 TRBD1 TRBJ1-6 few
TGTGCCAGCAGCCCGGACGGAGCGCACTATGGCTACACCTTC CASSPDGAHYGYTF TRBV12-3/TRBV12-4 . TRBJ1-2 .
TGCGCCAGCAGCTGGGACACCTTCTACGAGCAGTACTTC CASSWDTFYEQYF TRBV5-1 . TRBJ2-7 .
TGTGCCAGCAGCTTAGGGTTTGTTGGGACAGGGGGGTCCTACGAGCAGTACTTC CASSLGFVGTGGSYEQYF TRBV7-8 TRBD1 TRBJ2-7 .
TGTGCCAGCAGTACCCTCGGACTAGCGGCTTCCTACAATGAGCAGTTCTTC CASSTLGLAASYNEQFF TRBV12-3/TRBV12-4 TRBD2 TRBJ2-1 few
TGTGCCAGCAGCCAAATTACTGGGACAGGGGACTACGAGCAGTACTTC CASSQITGTGDYEQYF TRBV7-9 TRBD1 TRBJ2-7 .
TGTGCCAGCAGTTTAGGACAGGGGGCGTTGAATGAGCAGTTCTTC CASSLGQGALNEQFF TRBV12-3/TRBV12-4 TRBD1 TRBJ2-1 few
TGTGCCATCAGGGGGACTAGCGGGCCGAGCTCCTACGAGCAGTACTTC CAIRGTSGPSSYEQYF TRBV10-3 TRBD2 TRBJ2-7 few
TGTGCCAGCAGCCCAGTGAGGGCGAGCGGCTACACCTTC CASSPVRASGYTF TRBV12-3/TRBV12-4 . TRBJ1-2 .
TGTGCCAGCAGCGTCCGGAGAGACACTGAAGCTTTCTTT CASSVRRDTEAFF TRBV9 . TRBJ1-1 few
TGCGCCAGCAGCCCGGGAGGACAGACCTACGAGCAGTACTTC CASSPGGQTYEQYF TRBV5-1 . TRBJ2-7 few
TGTGCCAGCAGCTTATCTAGCGGGAGGATCCCCAATGAGCAGTTCTTC CASSLSSGRIPNEQFF TRBV7-2 TRBD2 TRBJ2-1 .
TGTGCCAGCAGCCAAGTATCGGGAGGGCCAAACACCGGGGAGCTGTTTTTT CASSQVSGGPNTGELFF TRBV14 TRBD2 TRBJ2-2 .
TGTGCCAGCAGCTTAGTCTGGGGTAGGGACACCGGGGAGCTGTTTTTT CASSLVWGRDTGELFF TRBV11-2 . TRBJ2-2 few
TGTGCCAGCAGTTCCTCTTTTGATACGCAGTATTTT CASSSSFDTQYF TRBV12-3/TRBV12-4 . TRBJ2-3 few
TGTGCCACCAGTGACTCAAAGATCTGGGAGCAGTACTTC CATSDSKIWEQYF TRBV24-1 . TRBJ2-7 .
TGTGCCAGCAGCCCGGACTCCAGGCAGCCCCAGCATTTT CASSPDSRQPQHF TRBV3-1 . TRBJ1-5 .
TGCGCCAGCAGCTTGGGACAGGGGGCCGCAGATACGCAGTATTTT CASSLGQGAADTQYF TRBV5-1 TRBD1 TRBJ2-3 few
TGTGCCAGCAGCCGTGGACTAGTATTGGCAGATACGCAGTATTTT CASSRGLVLADTQYF TRBV14 TRBD2 TRBJ2-3 .
TGTGCCAGCTCCCGCCTCATCCACACAGGAGATACGCAGTATTTT CASSRLIHTGDTQYF TRBV18 . TRBJ2-3 many
TGTGCCAGCAGCGCCGTGGGACAGGGTGGAACTGAAGCTTTCTTT CASSAVGQGGTEAFF TRBV9 TRBD1 TRBJ1-1 .
TGTGCCACCAGCCTACCTGCAGGTTCCCGAGAGACCCAGTACTTC CATSLPAGSRETQYF TRBV24-1 . TRBJ2-5 .
TGTGCCAGCAGTTACTCGGGGAAGCCCCGAACATCCACAGATACGCAGTATTTT CASSYSGKPRTSTDTQYF TRBV6-2/TRBV6-3 . TRBJ2-3 .
TGTGCCAGCGTAGAGCCGGGACACCTGAGCTCCTACGAGCAGTACTTC CASVEPGHLSSYEQYF TRBV21-1 . TRBJ2-7 few